The entry that follows covers one TCR beta chain sequence. Which antigen it targets is not known. No base quality values were provided; no much bigger clone lies one nucleotide off. Its CDR3 holds 14 amino acids, cysteine through phenylalanine. Solely the CDR3 DNA is kept, with 42 bases framed from the first base. CDR1 and CDR2 are read off the germline V gene (reference sequence) as LNHDA and SQIVND. The V and J ends are trimmed by 6 bases and 6 bases, leaving 17 bases between them. These data belong to a study of blood T cell repertoires in COVID-19 (dated by TCRdb to about 2020). Notes on the research overall: Collaborator samples came from the United States, Italy and Spain and covered acute and convalescent phases of COVID-19. The prospective study material was composed of cDNA or gDNA derived from T cells, B-cell-depleted T cells, or PBMCs. Deeply sampled blood TCRbeta repertoires from subjects exposed to, actively infected with, or recovered from COVID-19 were included in the dataset. The repertoires were released in a freely available public database intended as a resource for research on the immune response to SARS-CoV-2. Samples came from the ongoing ImmuneRACE study (first 160 participants) plus 1,254 subjects from 6 global collaborators. Nearly every sample came with metadata listing a de-identified subject ID, COVID-19 status, age in years and sex. Where available, HLA class I and class II types were taken from metadata supplied by the sample provider and were not determined by assay-based typing. Study-wide conclusions, independent of this receptor: The quantity of clinical and demographic metadata differed by source and by participant and was supplied without curation.

TCRbeta CDR3 regions were amplified from genomic DNA by means of the immunoSEQ Assay, a bias-controlled multiplex PCR. The study's own analysis went as follows. Within the assay, amplification of reference gene primers was used to estimate how many nucleated cells each sample contained. To quantify the absolute abundance of each unique TCRbeta CDR3 rearrangement, sequence reads were collapsed and filtered. For each sample, productive Simpson clonality was calculated by taking the square root of Simpson's diversity index across productive rearrangements. Drawn from immuneACCESS, this table holds only the in-frame rearrangements with V and J called that TCRdb kept. Clones are partly lost; checked studies trace under half to an unresolved V gene and leave the rest unexplained. The DNA was the basis for D and trimming; V, J and clone size are from that table. In all, the sample holds 200,000 to 250,000 clones, and around 90% of those were seen once. The ten largest account for approximately 7% of the sample.

Each collaborating institution followed its own protocols to collect whole blood in K2EDTA tubes. For TCRbeta analysis, collaborators shipped samples in one of three forms: frozen whole blood, isolated PBMCs, or DNA extracted from either of those sample types. Rearrangement joined TRBV19 to TRBJ1-2; possibly the D gene is TRBD1, per 6 matching bases. The sequenced material came from peripheral blood. The TCR sequence derives from a woman in her 70s with active or convalescent COVID-19. The base sequence is TGTGCCAGTAGGAACCCGGGGGGGGCTAATGGCTACACCTTC. The translation is CASRNPGGANGYTF.